The 3 T cell receptor beta chains given below trace back to one sample, sequenced in a study of cytomegalovirus exposure and HLA in healthy donors. Both 60 Vbeta primers and 13 Jbeta primers went into the PCR. Sequenced by immunoSEQ multiplex PCR; TCRdb stores in-frame clones only, minus some. Altogether 150,000 to 200,000 clones are present, roughly 13% being singletons, with the ten largest covering approximately 7.8%. Sequencing was performed on PBMCs. Every receptor here comes from a man over 45 in good health and CMV-seropositive.

The chain couples TRBV10-1 to TRBJ1-2; a possible D gene is TRBD1 (6 bases). The CDR3 is 16 residues long. The V gene's germline CDR1 is WNHNN and CDR2 SYGVQD (reference sequence). Trimming cost V 3 bases and J 7 bases, with 21 bases left between them. CDR3: CASSDAPTGPGGGYTF. DNA for the CDR3: TGCGCCAGCAGTGACGCACCTACAGGGCCGGGGGGTGGCTACACCTTC.

The V and J genes are TRBV6-5 and TRBJ2-7; D is ambiguous. The germline V and J ends were trimmed by 6 bases and 2 bases, with 5 bases remaining between them. Germline CDR1 MNHEY, CDR2 SVGAGI. The CDR3 covers 11 residues. CDR3 nucleotides: TGTGCCAGCAGGCGGACCTACGAGCAGTACTTC. Translating it yields CASRRTYEQYF.

In this sample, this clone turned up a few times. This chain links TRBV2 with TRBJ1-5; D is possibly TRBD1 (5 bases). The CDR3 is 16 residues long. Per the germline V gene, CDR1 is SNHLY and CDR2 is FYNNEI. V lost 8 bases and J 6 bases, leaving 23 bases between the germline ends. The CDR3 here is CASPQLGKRGSQPQHF. CDR3 coding DNA: TGTGCCAGCCCGCAACTAGGGAAACGGGGGAGTCAGCCCCAGCATTTT. Complete variable domain (other parts from reference TRBV2 and TRBJ1-5): EPEVTQTPSHQVTQMGQEVILRCVPISNHLYFYWYRQILGQKVEFLVSFYNNEISEKSEIFDDQFSVERPDGSNFTLKIRSTKLEDSAMYFCASPQLGKRGSQPQHFGDGTRLSIL.